Shown below are 26 T cell receptor beta chains from a single sample sequenced in a study of cytomegalovirus exposure and HLA in healthy donors. The PCR was carried out with 60 Vbeta primers and 13 Jbeta primers. Generated by immunoSEQ multiplex PCR, the TCRdb table keeps only in-frame clones and is missing some. The sample lists some 110,000 clones; roughly three quarters were seen once. Material: PBMCs. The receptor set was obtained from a male donor in good health and CMV-seronegative.

The V call is TRBV19, the J call TRBJ2-2; a weak D match, TRBD2 (6 bases). Germline V gene data show CDR1 as LNHDA and CDR2 as SQIVND (reference sequence). V was cut by 5 bases and J by 2 bases, with 9 bases left in between. The CDR3 loop spans 14 amino acids. The CDR3 nucleotides are TGTGCCAGTAGTTGGGGGACTAACACCGGGGAGCTGTTTTTT. Its translation: CASSWGTNTGELFF.

CDR3 loop: CASTAGAESSYNEQFF. The CDR3 DNA reads TGCGCCAGCACGGCTGGAGCGGAGAGCTCCTACAATGAGCAGTTCTTC. This chain connects TRBV5-1 to TRBJ2-1; a possible D gene is TRBD2 (5 bases). Germline values: CDR1 SGHRS, CDR2 YFSETQ. Trimming pared 6 bases from V and 0 bases from J, leaving 16 bases between. The CDR3 totals 16 residues.

The CDR3 sequence: CASSFGGELFF. DNA for the CDR3: TGTGCCAGCAGCTTCGGCGGGGAGCTGTTTTTT. The chain combines TRBV7-9 with TRBJ2-2, with D unclear. The ends were cut back, 3 bases at V and 7 bases at J, with 3 bases in the middle. The length of the CDR3 is 11 residues. Germline CDR1 and CDR2: SEHNR and FQNEAQ (reference sequence).

The chain combines TRBV27 with TRBJ2-1; 7 bases agree with TRBD1. After removal of 3 bases from V and 4 bases from J, the junction contained 15 bases not matched to a gene. From germline, CDR1 is MNHEY and CDR2 SMNVEV (reference sequence). CDR3 length equals 18 residues. The CDR3 sequence is CASSFRFKVGGQYNEQFF. For the CDR3, the DNA is TGTGCCAGCAGTTTTAGATTCAAGGTAGGGGGACAGTACAATGAGCAGTTCTTC.

This clone was detected only a few times. The chain links TRBV27 to TRBJ2-4, with TRBD2 matching 7 bases. The CDR3 is 17 residues long. CDR1 is MNHEY and CDR2 is SMNVEV in the germline V gene (reference sequence). The ends lost 2 bases at V and 1 base at J; junction bases unmatched: 8. DNA of the CDR3: TGTGCCAGCAGTTTAAGGGGCGGGAGCGAGGCCAAAAACATTCAGTACTTC. Its protein is CASSLRGGSEAKNIQYF.

The chain uses TRBV13 and TRBJ2-7; D not certain. The germline gives CDR1 PRHDT, CDR2 FYEKMQ (reference sequence). CDR3 length: 14 residues. Deletions cut 6 bases from V and 0 bases from J, with 12 bases between. CDR3 protein: CASSMVTHSYEQYF. DNA of the CDR3: TGTGCCAGCAGTATGGTGACACACTCCTACGAGCAGTACTTC. Combining the CDR3 with reference TRBV13 and TRBJ2-7 gives the whole variable domain AAGVIQSPRHLIKEKRETATLKCYPIPRHDTVYWYQQGPGQDPQFLISFYEKMQSDKGSIPDRFSAQQFSDYHSELNMSSLELGDSALYFCASSMVTHSYEQYFGPGTRLTVT.

This clone was recorded only once. The chain carries TRBV5-8 and TRBJ1-5; 10 bases match TRBD1. Trimming removed 4 bases from V and 6 bases from J; junction bases left unmatched: 4. The germline V gene has CDR1 SGHTS and CDR2 YDEGEE. The CDR3 is 14 amino acids. The CDR3 nucleotides read TGTGCCAGCAGCCCGGGACAGGGGACTCAGCCCCAGCATTTT. It specifies CASSPGQGTQPQHF.

The chain carries TRBV5-1 and TRBJ1-3; no definite D call. The CDR3 consists of 14 residues. Germline V lookup: CDR1 SGHRS, CDR2 YFSETQ. Trimming took 0 bases from V and 3 from J, leaving 7 bases between them. CDR3 protein: CASSLAGYGNTIYF. The CDR3 bases are TGCGCCAGCAGCTTGGCGGGTTATGGAAACACCATATATTTT.

This clone turned up a few times. The chain combines TRBV19 with TRBJ1-4; D might be TRBD1 (5 bases). Trimming removed 11 bases at V and 7 bases at J, with 17 bases between. Germline V gene sequence: CDR1 LNHDA, CDR2 SQIVND (reference sequence). The CDR3 extends over 13 amino acids. CDR3: CASERGIGEKLFF. The CDR3 DNA reads TGTGCCTCGGAAAGGGGAATTGGTGAAAAACTGTTTTTT.

Turning to this clone: Other DNA sequences in this sample translate to the same CDR3. The gene calls are TRBV2 and TRBJ1-5; possibly TRBD1 for D (5 bases). The CDR3 length is 16 residues. Trimming left V 5 bases short and J 0 bases short, with 14 bases between. Germline V gene lookup returns CDR1 SNHLY and CDR2 FYNNEI. The CDR3 DNA follows: TGTGCCAGCAGTTACCCGGGGGGACCTAGCAATCAGCCCCAGCATTTT. Translating it yields CASSYPGGPSNQPQHF.

The rearrangement joins TRBV4-2 to TRBJ2-3; 7 nucleotides align to TRBD2. Germline trimming cut 3 bases from V and 4 bases from J; bases unmatched to any gene: 4. Germline V gives CDR1 LGHNA, CDR2 YNFKEQ. The CDR3 sequence is 14 residues long. CDR3 nucleotides: TGTGCCAGCAGCCAGGGGGGGGAGCCAGATACGCAGTATTTT. Its protein product is CASSQGGEPDTQYF.

The rearrangement links TRBV4-1 to TRBJ1-1; the D is unclear. The CDR3 extends over 14 amino acids. From germline, CDR1 is MGHRA and CDR2 YSYEKL. Trimming removed 3 bases from V and 0 bases from J, with 8 bases in between. CDR3 bases: TGCGCCAGCAGCCATGGGCAGGTGAACACTGAAGCTTTCTTT. Amino acid sequence: CASSHGQVNTEAFF.

This chain uses TRBV5-1 with TRBJ2-7, with 7 bases fitting TRBD2. Germline trimming cut 10 bases from V and 2 bases from J; bases unmatched to any gene: 18. CDR1 is SGHRS and CDR2 is YFSETQ in the germline V gene. CDR3 length: 16 residues. The CDR3 sequence is CAPRLGIRSGAYEQYF. The CDR3 DNA is TGCGCCCCCCGACTAGGCATTCGGAGCGGGGCCTACGAGCAGTACTTC.

The V and J genes are TRBV6-5 and TRBJ2-7; unclear D gene. This CDR3 has 16 residues. Looked up from germline, CDR1 is MNHEY and CDR2 is SVGAGI. V lost 0 bases and J 5 bases, leaving 17 bases between the germline ends. The CDR3 sequence: CASSYSPLLPVNEQYF. CDR3 nucleotides: TGTGCCAGCAGTTACTCCCCCCTGCTCCCGGTGAACGAGCAGTACTTC.

The rearrangement links TRBV4-1 to TRBJ2-7; 9 bases are shared with TRBD2. This CDR3 spans 17 amino acids. The germline gives CDR1 MGHRA, CDR2 YSYEKL. The V and J ends lost 0 bases and 4 bases, in that order; junction bases with no gene match: 10. This chain's CDR3 is CASSQDIVVAGEYEQYF. CDR3 DNA sequence: TGCGCCAGCAGCCAAGATATAGTGGTAGCGGGGGAATACGAGCAGTACTTC.

The DNA for the CDR3 is TGTGCCACCAGCAGAGCGAGCGGGGGCGCAGATACGCAGTATTTT. Protein: CATSRASGGADTQYF. The rearrangement uses TRBV15 and TRBJ2-3, with 8 bases aligning to TRBD2. Germline CDR1 is LNHNV and CDR2 is YYDKDF (reference sequence). Trimming cost V 1 base and J 4 bases; bases outside gene matches: 4. The CDR3 has 15 amino acids. Full variable domain (missing parts from reference TRBV15 and TRBJ2-3): DAMVIQNPRYQVTQFGKPVTLSCSQTLNHNVMYWYQQKSSQAPKLLFHYYDKDFNNEADTPDNFQSRRPNTSFCFLDIRSPGLGDTAMYLCATSRASGGADTQYFGPGTRLTVL.

V and J are TRBV19 and TRBJ2-5; TRBD2 might be the D (6 bases). V lost 1 base and J lost 5, with 14 bases in between. The V gene's germline CDR1 is LNHDA and CDR2 SQIVND (reference sequence). CDR3 size: 15 residues. CDR3 loop: CASSIGNLGGETQYF. The CDR3 DNA follows: TGTGCCAGTAGTATAGGTAACTTGGGGGGTGAGACCCAGTACTTC.

The chain links TRBV6-1 to TRBJ1-3; weak D call: TRBD1 (5 bases). The germline V and J ends were trimmed by 4 bases and 0 bases, with 10 bases remaining between them. This CDR3 region has 15 residues. Germline V gene data show CDR1 as MNHNS and CDR2 as SASEGT. The CDR3 nucleotides read TGTGCCAGCAGTGGGGGCCGGAGCTCTGGAAACACCATATATTTT. The encoded protein is CASSGGRSSGNTIYF.

This clone was seen just once. The chain employs TRBV5-1 and TRBJ2-3, with TRBD2 matching 7 bases. The V gene's germline CDR1 is SGHRS and CDR2 YFSETQ. V dropped 1 base and J dropped 2; count of bases not matched to a gene: 7. This CDR3 is built from 16 residues. CDR3 DNA: TGCGCCAGCAGCTTGATGCTAGCGGATTTCACAGATACGCAGTATTTT. Its translation is CASSLMLADFTDTQYF.

The rearrangement links TRBV5-6 to TRBJ2-5, with 9 bases identical to TRBD1. The DNA end lines up better with TRBJ2-7; the J call may be wrong. CDR3 length: 14 residues. CDR1 SGHDT and CDR2 YYEEEE come from the germline V gene. CDR3: CASSYRQGAYEQYF. CDR3 coding DNA: TGTGCCAGCAGTTACAGACAGGGGGCCTACGAGCAGTACTTC.

The chain uses TRBV5-1 and TRBJ2-1, with TRBD2 matching 15 bases. CDR1 and CDR2 (germline): SGHRS, YFSETQ. The CDR3 extends over 16 amino acids. V shed 3 bases and J 7 bases; nucleotides not matched to a gene: 5. The CDR3 spells CASSWTGTSGRNEQFF. As DNA, the CDR3 is TGCGCCAGCAGCTGGACCGGGACTAGCGGGAGGAATGAGCAGTTCTTC. Full variable domain (outside the CDR3, taken from reference TRBV5-1 and TRBJ2-1): KAGVTQTPRYLIKTRGQQVTLSCSPISGHRSVSWYQQTPGQGLQFLFEYFSETQRNKGNFPGRFSGRQFSNSRSEMNVSTLELGDSALYLCASSWTGTSGRNEQFFGPGTRLTVL.

The genes are TRBV27 and TRBJ1-2; 9 positions agree with TRBD1. V shed 1 base and J 0 bases; nucleotides not matched to a gene: 6. CDR3 length equals 17 residues. CDR1 and CDR2 from the germline V gene are MNHEY and SMNVEV (reference sequence). The CDR3 sequence is CASSLLGTGGSNYGYTF. As DNA, the CDR3 is TGTGCCAGCAGTTTATTAGGAACAGGGGGCTCTAACTATGGCTACACCTTC.

V and J are TRBV29-1 and TRBJ1-1, with 7 bases lining up with TRBD1. Trimming cost V 7 bases and J 1 base; bases outside gene matches: 6. CDR1 SQVTM and CDR2 ANQGSEA come from the germline V gene. The CDR3 runs to 13 residues. CDR3 sequence reads: CSARTGPNTEAFF. The CDR3 nucleotides are TGCAGCGCCCGGACAGGTCCGAACACTGAAGCTTTCTTT.

This rearrangement joins TRBV5-6 to TRBJ2-7, with 7 bases that match TRBD1. Germline loops: CDR1 SGHDT, CDR2 YYEEEE. V trimming: 5 bases; J trimming: 6 bases; junction bases outside the gene matches: 11. The CDR3 contains 14 residues. The CDR3 nucleotides read TGTGCCAGCAGTAATATAAAGGGGGCGCGCGAGCAGTACTTC. Protein: CASSNIKGAREQYF.

The count of this clone is one. The CDR3 DNA is TGTGCCAGCAGCCAAGCGGTAGGAGGGGGCCTCAACAATGAGCAGTTCTTC. As protein: CASSQAVGGGLNNEQFF. The chain is built from TRBV4-2 and TRBJ2-1; D is perhaps TRBD1 (7 bases). The V gene's germline CDR1 is LGHNA and CDR2 YNFKEQ. Trimming shortened V by 1 base and J by 5 bases, and 18 bases separated the two germline ends. This CDR3 contains 17 residues.

The chain uses TRBV10-3 and TRBJ2-2, with TRBD1 matching over 9 bases. The CDR3 is 15 residues long. Unmatched junction bases numbered 5, after V lost 6 bases and J lost 3 bases. CDR1 is ENHRY and CDR2 is SYGVKD in the germline V gene. The CDR3 region has the DNA TGTGCCATCAGCCCTACAGGGGGCGACACCGGGGAGCTGTTTTTT. Translating it yields CAISPTGGDTGELFF.